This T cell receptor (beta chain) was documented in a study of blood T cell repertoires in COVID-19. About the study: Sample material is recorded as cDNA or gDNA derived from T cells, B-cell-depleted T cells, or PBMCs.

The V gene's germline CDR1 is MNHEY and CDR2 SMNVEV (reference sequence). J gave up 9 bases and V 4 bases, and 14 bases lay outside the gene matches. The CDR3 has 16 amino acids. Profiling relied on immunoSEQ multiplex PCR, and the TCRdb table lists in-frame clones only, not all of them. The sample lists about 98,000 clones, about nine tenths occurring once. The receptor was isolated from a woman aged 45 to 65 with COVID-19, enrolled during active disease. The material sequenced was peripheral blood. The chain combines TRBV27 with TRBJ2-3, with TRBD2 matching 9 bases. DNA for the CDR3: TGTGCCAGCAGTTGGAGGACTAGCGTCCGCCCCGGGACGCAGTATTTT. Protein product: CASSWRTSVRPGTQYF.